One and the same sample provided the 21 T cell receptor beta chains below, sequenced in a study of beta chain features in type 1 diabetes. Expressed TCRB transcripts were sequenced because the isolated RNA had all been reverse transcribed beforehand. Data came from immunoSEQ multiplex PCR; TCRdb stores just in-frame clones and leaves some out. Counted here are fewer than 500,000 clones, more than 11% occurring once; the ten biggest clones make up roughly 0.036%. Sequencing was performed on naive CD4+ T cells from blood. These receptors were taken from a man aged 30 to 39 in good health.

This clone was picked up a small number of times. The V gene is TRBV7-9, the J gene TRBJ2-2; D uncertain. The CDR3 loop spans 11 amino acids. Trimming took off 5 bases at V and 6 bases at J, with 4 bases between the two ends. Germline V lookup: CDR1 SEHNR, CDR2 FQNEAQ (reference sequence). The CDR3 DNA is TGTGCCAGCAGCCCGTCCGGGGAGCTGTTTTTT. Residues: CASSPSGELFF.

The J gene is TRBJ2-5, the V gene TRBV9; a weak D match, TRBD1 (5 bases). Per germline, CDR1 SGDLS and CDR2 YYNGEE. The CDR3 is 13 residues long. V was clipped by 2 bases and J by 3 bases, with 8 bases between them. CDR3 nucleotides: TGTGCCAGCAGCGTCGGACACAAAGAGACCCAGTACTTC. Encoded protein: CASSVGHKETQYF.

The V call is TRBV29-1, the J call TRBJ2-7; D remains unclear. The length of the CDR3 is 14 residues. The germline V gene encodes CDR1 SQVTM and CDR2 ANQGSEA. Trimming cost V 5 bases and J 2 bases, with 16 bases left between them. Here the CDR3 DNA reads TGCAGCGTTCGGTCCCGACTCCCCCCCTACGAGCAGTACTTC. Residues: CSVRSRLPPYEQYF.

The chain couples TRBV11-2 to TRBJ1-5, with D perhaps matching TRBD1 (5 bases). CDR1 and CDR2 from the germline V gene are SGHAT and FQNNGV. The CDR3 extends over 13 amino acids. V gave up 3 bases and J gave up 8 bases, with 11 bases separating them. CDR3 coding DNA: TGTGCCAGCAGCTTGGGGCGTACGGAGCCCCAGCATTTT. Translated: CASSLGRTEPQHF.

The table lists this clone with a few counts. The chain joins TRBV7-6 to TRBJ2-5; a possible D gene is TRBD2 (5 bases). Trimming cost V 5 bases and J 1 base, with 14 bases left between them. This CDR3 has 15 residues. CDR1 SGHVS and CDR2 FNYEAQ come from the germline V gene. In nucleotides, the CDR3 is TGTGCCAGCAGCCCCTCATCCACTAGCCAAGAGACCCAGTACTTC. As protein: CASSPSSTSQETQYF.

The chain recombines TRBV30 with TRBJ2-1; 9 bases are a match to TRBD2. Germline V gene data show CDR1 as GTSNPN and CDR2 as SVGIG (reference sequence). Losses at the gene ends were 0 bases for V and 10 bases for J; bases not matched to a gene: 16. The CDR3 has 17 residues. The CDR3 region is CAWSVLRGGRALREQFF. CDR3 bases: TGTGCCTGGAGTGTATTAAGAGGCGGGAGGGCCTTACGGGAGCAGTTCTTC.

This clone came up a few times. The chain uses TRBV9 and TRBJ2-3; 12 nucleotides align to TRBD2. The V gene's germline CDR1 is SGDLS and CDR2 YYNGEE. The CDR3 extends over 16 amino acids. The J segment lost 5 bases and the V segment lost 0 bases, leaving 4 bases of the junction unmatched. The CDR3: CASSVVLGLAGDTQYF. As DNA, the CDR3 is TGTGCCAGCAGCGTAGTATTGGGACTAGCGGGAGATACGCAGTATTTT.

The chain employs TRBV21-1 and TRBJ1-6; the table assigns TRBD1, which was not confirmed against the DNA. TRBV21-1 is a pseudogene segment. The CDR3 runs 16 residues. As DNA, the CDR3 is TGTGCCAGCAGCAAAGTACAGGGGGCTGCTTATTCACCCCTCCACTTT. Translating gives CASSKVQGAAYSPLHF.

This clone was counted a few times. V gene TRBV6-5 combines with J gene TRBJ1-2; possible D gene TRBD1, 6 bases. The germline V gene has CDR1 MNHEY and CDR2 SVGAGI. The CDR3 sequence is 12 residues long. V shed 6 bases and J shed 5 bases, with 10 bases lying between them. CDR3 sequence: CASSRGGYGYTF. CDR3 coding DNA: TGTGCCAGCAGCCGAGGGGGTTATGGCTACACCTTC.

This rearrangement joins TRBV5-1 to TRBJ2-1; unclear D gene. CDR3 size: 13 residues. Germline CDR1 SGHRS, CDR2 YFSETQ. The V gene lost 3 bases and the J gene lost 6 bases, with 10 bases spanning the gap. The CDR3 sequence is CASSSQLGNEQFF. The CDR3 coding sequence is TGCGCCAGCAGCTCGCAGCTTGGCAATGAGCAGTTCTTC.

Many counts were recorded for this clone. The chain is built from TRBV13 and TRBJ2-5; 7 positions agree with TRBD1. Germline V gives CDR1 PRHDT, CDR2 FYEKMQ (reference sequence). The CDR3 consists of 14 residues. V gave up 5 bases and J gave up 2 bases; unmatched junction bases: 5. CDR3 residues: CASSRWTGQETQYF. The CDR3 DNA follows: TGTGCCAGCAGCCGGTGGACAGGACAAGAGACCCAGTACTTC.

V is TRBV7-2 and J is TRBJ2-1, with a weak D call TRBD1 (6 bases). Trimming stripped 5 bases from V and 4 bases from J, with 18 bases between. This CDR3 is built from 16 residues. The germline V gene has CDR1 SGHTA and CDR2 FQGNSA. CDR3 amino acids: CASSPGRGGRYNEQFF. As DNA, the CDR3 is TGTGCCAGCAGCCCCGGCCGAGGGGGACGGTACAATGAGCAGTTCTTC.

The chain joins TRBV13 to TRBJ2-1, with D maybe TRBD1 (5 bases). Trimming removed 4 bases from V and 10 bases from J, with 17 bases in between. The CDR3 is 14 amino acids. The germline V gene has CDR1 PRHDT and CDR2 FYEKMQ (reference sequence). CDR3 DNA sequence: TGTGCCAGCAGCTCCAACCCGACAGTCTCCGAGCAGTTCTTC. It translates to CASSSNPTVSEQFF.

The CDR3 DNA follows: TGTGCCAGCAGTTACCCCGGACAGTTTCGCACAGATACGCAGTATTTT. Protein sequence: CASSYPGQFRTDTQYF. J is TRBJ2-3 and V is TRBV25-1; D is perhaps TRBD1 (6 bases). This CDR3 contains 16 residues. Germline CDR1 is MGHDK and CDR2 is SYGVNS. Trimming shortened V by 5 bases and J by 1 base, and 16 bases separated the two germline ends.

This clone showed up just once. The CDR3 DNA is TGTGCCAGCAATTCGGGGGAATATCAGCCCCAGCATTTT. Translating gives CASNSGEYQPQHF. The chain links TRBV6-6 to TRBJ1-5, with a weak D call TRBD1 (5 bases). The V end was cut by 7 bases, the J end by 5 bases, with 12 bases between. The CDR3 spans 13 residues. Germline CDR1 is MNHNY and CDR2 is SVGAGI (reference sequence).

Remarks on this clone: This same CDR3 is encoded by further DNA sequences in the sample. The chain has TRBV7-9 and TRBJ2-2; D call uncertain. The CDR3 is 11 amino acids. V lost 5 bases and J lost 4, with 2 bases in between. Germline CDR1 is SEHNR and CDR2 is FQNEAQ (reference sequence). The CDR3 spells CASSITGELFF. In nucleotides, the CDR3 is TGTGCCAGCAGCATCACCGGGGAGCTGTTTTTT. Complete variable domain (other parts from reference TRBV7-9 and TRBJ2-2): DTGVSQNPRHKITKRGQNVTFRCDPISEHNRLYWYRQTLGQGPEFLTYFQNEAQLEKSRLLSDRFSAERPKGSFSTLEIQRTEQGDSAMYLCASSITGELFFGEGSRLTVL.

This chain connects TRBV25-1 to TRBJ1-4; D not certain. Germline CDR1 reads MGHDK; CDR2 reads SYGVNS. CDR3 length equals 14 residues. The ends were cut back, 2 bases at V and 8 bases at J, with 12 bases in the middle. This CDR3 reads CASSESGVYEKLFF. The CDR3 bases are TGTGCCAGCAGTGAAAGCGGGGTTTACGAAAAACTGTTTTTT.

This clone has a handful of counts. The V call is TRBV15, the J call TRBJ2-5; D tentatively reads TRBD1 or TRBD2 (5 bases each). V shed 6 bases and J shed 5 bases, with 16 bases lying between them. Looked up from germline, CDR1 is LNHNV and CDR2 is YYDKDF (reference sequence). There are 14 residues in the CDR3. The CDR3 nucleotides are TGTGCCACCAGGACAAGAGGGGCTAGGGAGACCCAGTACTTC. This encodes CATRTRGARETQYF.

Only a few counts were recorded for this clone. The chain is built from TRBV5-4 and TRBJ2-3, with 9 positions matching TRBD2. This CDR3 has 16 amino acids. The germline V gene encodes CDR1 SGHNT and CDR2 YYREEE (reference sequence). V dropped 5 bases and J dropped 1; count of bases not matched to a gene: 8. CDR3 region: CASSSTRLAGTDTQYF. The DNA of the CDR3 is TGTGCCAGCAGTTCTACTCGACTAGCGGGCACAGATACGCAGTATTTT.

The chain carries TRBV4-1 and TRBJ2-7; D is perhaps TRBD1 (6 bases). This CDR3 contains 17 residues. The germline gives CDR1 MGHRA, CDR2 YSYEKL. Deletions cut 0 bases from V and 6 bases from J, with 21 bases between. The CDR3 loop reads CASSQETLRGALSEQYF. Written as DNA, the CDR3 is TGCGCCAGCAGCCAAGAAACCCTCAGGGGCGCCCTAAGCGAGCAGTACTTC.

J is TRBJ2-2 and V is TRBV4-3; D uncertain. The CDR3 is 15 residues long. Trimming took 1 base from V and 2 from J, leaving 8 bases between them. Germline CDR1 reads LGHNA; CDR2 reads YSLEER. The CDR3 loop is CASSQVGSNTGELFF. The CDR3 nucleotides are TGCGCCAGCAGCCAAGTTGGCAGTAACACCGGGGAGCTGTTTTTT.